These T cell receptor beta chains were read from a single sample in a study of breast tumors, draining lymph nodes, adjacent tissues. One entry per CDR3 protein, called by TCRdb with MiXCR from the multiplex PCR reads. The sample contains about 140,000 distinct CDR3 sequences, around a third of which appear only once. Sequencing used axillary lymph node tissue. Source of these receptors: a female donor with breast cancer. Some clones in this sample may be carry-over from other donors' samples. Each CDR3 is given with its conserved first and last residue. A D gene is named only where the DNA matches it firmly. Not every row has a clone size; where given, it reads once, few, many or a size class.

j_call: TRBJ2-3; v_call: TRBV2; d_call: NA; cdr3_length: 12; clone_size: many; cdr3_nt: TGTGCCAGCATTGCCGGGTCAGATACGCAGTATTTT; cdr3_aa: CASIAGSDTQYF
j_call: TRBJ2-5; v_call: TRBV2; d_call: TRBD1; cdr3_length: 13; clone_size: NA; cdr3_nt: TGTGCCAGCAGTGTAGGACAGGAAGAGACCCAGTACTTC; cdr3_aa: CASSVGQEETQYF
j_call: TRBJ1-1; v_call: TRBV14; d_call: NA; cdr3_length: 12; clone_size: NA; cdr3_nt: TGTGCCAGCAGCCTCCTCGGGGGGAGGGCTTTCTTT; cdr3_aa: CASSLLGGRAFF
j_call: TRBJ2-3; v_call: TRBV20-1; d_call: NA; cdr3_length: 14; clone_size: many; cdr3_nt: TGCAGTGCTCGATTCGGGGGGCCAGCAGATACGCAGTATTTT; cdr3_aa: CSARFGGPADTQYF
j_call: TRBJ2-5; v_call: TRBV5-4; d_call: NA; cdr3_length: 14; clone_size: NA; cdr3_nt: TGTGCCAGCAGCTTGCCGGGGGCCTCAGAGACCCAGTACTTC; cdr3_aa: CASSLPGASETQYF
j_call: TRBJ1-5; v_call: TRBV30; d_call: NA; cdr3_length: 13; clone_size: NA; cdr3_nt: TGTGCCTGGAGTCCCCATGAGAAACTTCCCCAGCATTTT; cdr3_aa: CAWSPHEKLPQHF
j_call: TRBJ1-3; v_call: TRBV7-9; d_call: TRBD1; cdr3_length: 15; clone_size: NA; cdr3_nt: TGTGCCAGCAGCTTTCGAACAGGGGCGGGAAACACCATATATTTT; cdr3_aa: CASSFRTGAGNTIYF
j_call: TRBJ1-5; v_call: TRBV4-3; d_call: TRBD1; cdr3_length: 18; clone_size: many; cdr3_nt: TGCGCCAGCAGCCAAGATCGGGCACAGGGGCCCAACAATCAGCCCCAGCATTTT; cdr3_aa: CASSQDRAQGPNNQPQHF
j_call: TRBJ2-5; v_call: TRBV9; d_call: NA; cdr3_length: 12; clone_size: NA; cdr3_nt: TGTGCCAGCAGCGTAGGACCGGAGCGCTACAGGTTC; cdr3_aa: CASSVGPERYRF
j_call: TRBJ2-1; v_call: TRBV6-2/TRBV6-3; d_call: TRBD2; cdr3_length: 16; clone_size: NA; cdr3_nt: TGTGCCAGCAATAAACCACTAGCGGGGGGGCCCCATGAGCAGTTCTTC; cdr3_aa: CASNKPLAGGPHEQFF
j_call: TRBJ2-7; v_call: TRBV11-1; d_call: TRBD2; cdr3_length: 15; clone_size: many; cdr3_nt: TGTGCCAGCAGCCCCCAGTTGGGAGGGGTCTACGAGCAGTACTTC; cdr3_aa: CASSPQLGGVYEQYF
j_call: TRBJ2-3; v_call: TRBV5-6; d_call: TRBD1; cdr3_length: 14; clone_size: NA; cdr3_nt: TGTGCCAGCAGCTTGGGGCAGGGGGTGGATGAGCAGTATTTT; cdr3_aa: CASSLGQGVDEQYF
j_call: TRBJ2-5; v_call: TRBV20-1; d_call: TRBD2; cdr3_length: 14; clone_size: many; cdr3_nt: TGCAGTGCTAGGTCAAGGGACTACAAAGAGACCCAGTACTTC; cdr3_aa: CSARSRDYKETQYF
j_call: TRBJ1-2; v_call: TRBV28; d_call: NA; cdr3_length: 13; clone_size: many; cdr3_nt: TGTGCCAGCAGTTTGGGGGGGGACTATGGCTACACCTTC; cdr3_aa: CASSLGGDYGYTF
j_call: TRBJ2-2; v_call: TRBV14; d_call: NA; cdr3_length: 17; clone_size: many; cdr3_nt: TGTGCCAGCAGCCAGGAAGGATCTCTCGTCTTACCCGGGGAGCTGTTTTTT; cdr3_aa: CASSQEGSLVLPGELFF
j_call: TRBJ1-4; v_call: TRBV20-1; d_call: NA; cdr3_length: 16; clone_size: NA; cdr3_nt: TGCAGTGCTAGGCTAGCGGGGGGAACCGCCGGTGAAAAACTGTTTTTT; cdr3_aa: CSARLAGGTAGEKLFF
j_call: TRBJ1-5; v_call: TRBV11-2; d_call: NA; cdr3_length: 14; clone_size: NA; cdr3_nt: TGTGCCAGCAGCGTGCAGGGTAGCAATCAGCCCCAGCATTTT; cdr3_aa: CASSVQGSNQPQHF
j_call: TRBJ1-6; v_call: TRBV6-1; d_call: NA; cdr3_length: 18; clone_size: many; cdr3_nt: TGTGCCAGCAGTGAAGACCCGACAGCCGGGGTCCATAATTCACCCCTCCACTTT; cdr3_aa: CASSEDPTAGVHNSPLHF
j_call: TRBJ1-1; v_call: TRBV3-1; d_call: NA; cdr3_length: 13; clone_size: NA; cdr3_nt: TGTGCCAGCAGCCGCGGGGGGGCCACTGAAGCTTTCTTT; cdr3_aa: CASSRGGATEAFF
j_call: TRBJ1-2; v_call: TRBV30; d_call: NA; cdr3_length: 14; clone_size: many; cdr3_nt: TGTGCCTCGTCCTTACAGGTCACGGACTATGGCTACACCTTC; cdr3_aa: CASSLQVTDYGYTF
j_call: TRBJ1-2; v_call: TRBV11-2; d_call: NA; cdr3_length: 15; clone_size: many; cdr3_nt: TGTGCCAGCCAGCCCCCTGGGGGCACGAACTATGGCTACACCTTC; cdr3_aa: CASQPPGGTNYGYTF
j_call: TRBJ1-6; v_call: TRBV7-9; d_call: NA; cdr3_length: 17; clone_size: NA; cdr3_nt: TGTGCCAGCACCAATTCCTATACTAGCTCCTATAATTCACCCCTCCACTTT; cdr3_aa: CASTNSYTSSYNSPLHF
j_call: TRBJ2-7; v_call: TRBV28; d_call: TRBD1; cdr3_length: 14; clone_size: NA; cdr3_nt: TGTGCCAGCAGTTCTATGAGGACAGGGGACGAGCAGTACTTC; cdr3_aa: CASSSMRTGDEQYF
j_call: TRBJ1-2; v_call: TRBV7-2; d_call: NA; cdr3_length: 13; clone_size: many; cdr3_nt: TGTGCCAGCAGCTCCGACGGTGGCTATGGCTACACCTTC; cdr3_aa: CASSSDGGYGYTF
j_call: TRBJ1-6; v_call: TRBV19; d_call: TRBD1; cdr3_length: 16; clone_size: NA; cdr3_nt: TGTGCCAGTAGTGCCGGGACAGGGGGGGCTAATTCACCCCTCCACTTT; cdr3_aa: CASSAGTGGANSPLHF
j_call: TRBJ2-1; v_call: TRBV12-3/TRBV12-4; d_call: NA; cdr3_length: 14; clone_size: many; cdr3_nt: TGTGCCAGCAGTTTCGGCGCATCCAGCAATGAGCAGTTCTTC; cdr3_aa: CASSFGASSNEQFF
j_call: TRBJ1-2; v_call: TRBV12-3/TRBV12-4; d_call: NA; cdr3_length: 14; clone_size: NA; cdr3_nt: TGTGCCAGCAGTTTAACTGAGGGGAACTATGGCTACACCTTC; cdr3_aa: CASSLTEGNYGYTF
j_call: TRBJ2-5; v_call: TRBV7-2; d_call: NA; cdr3_length: 19; clone_size: many; cdr3_nt: TGTGCCAGCAGCTTAGATTGGAGTTCTGCGGCGGGGACGCGGGAGACCCAGTACTTC; cdr3_aa: CASSLDWSSAAGTRETQYF
j_call: TRBJ1-4; v_call: TRBV2; d_call: NA; cdr3_length: 13; clone_size: many; cdr3_nt: TGTGCCAGCCAAAGGGACGGAAATGAAAAACTGTTTTTT; cdr3_aa: CASQRDGNEKLFF
j_call: TRBJ2-1; v_call: TRBV24-1; d_call: NA; cdr3_length: 13; clone_size: many; cdr3_nt: TGTGCCACCAGTGATTTGCAGGGAGACAGGCAGTTCTTC; cdr3_aa: CATSDLQGDRQFF
j_call: TRBJ2-5; v_call: TRBV10-3; d_call: NA; cdr3_length: 12; clone_size: many; cdr3_nt: TGTGCCATCAGTGTTGGGAAAGAGACCCAGTACTTC; cdr3_aa: CAISVGKETQYF
j_call: TRBJ1-1; v_call: TRBV28; d_call: NA; cdr3_length: 11; clone_size: NA; cdr3_nt: TGTGCCAGCAGCCATGCGGGAGAAGCTTTCTTT; cdr3_aa: CASSHAGEAFF
j_call: TRBJ1-2; v_call: TRBV4-1; d_call: TRBD1; cdr3_length: 15; clone_size: many; cdr3_nt: TGCGCCAGCAGCCAAGCCCTACAGGGGGGCTATGGCTACACCTTC; cdr3_aa: CASSQALQGGYGYTF
j_call: TRBJ1-2; v_call: TRBV5-1; d_call: TRBD1; cdr3_length: 14; clone_size: many; cdr3_nt: TGCGCCAGCAGGCCCTCTGGACAGGGTCATGGCTACACCTTC; cdr3_aa: CASRPSGQGHGYTF
j_call: TRBJ2-1; v_call: TRBV20-1; d_call: NA; cdr3_length: 14; clone_size: many; cdr3_nt: TGCAGTGCTAGAGATCGCTACCCAGTGAATGAGCAGTTCTTC; cdr3_aa: CSARDRYPVNEQFF
j_call: TRBJ2-5; v_call: TRBV7-3; d_call: NA; cdr3_length: 13; clone_size: many; cdr3_nt: TGTGCCAGCAGCTTAAGGACTGAAGAGACCCAGTACTTC; cdr3_aa: CASSLRTEETQYF
j_call: TRBJ2-7; v_call: TRBV4-1; d_call: TRBD1; cdr3_length: 15; clone_size: NA; cdr3_nt: TGCGCCAGCAGCCAGACGACAGGGGGCCTCTCCGAGCAGTACTTC; cdr3_aa: CASSQTTGGLSEQYF
j_call: TRBJ2-7; v_call: TRBV27; d_call: NA; cdr3_length: 15; clone_size: many; cdr3_nt: TGTGCCAGCACCTCAGTCGGGCCAGTTTACCACGAGCAGTACTTC; cdr3_aa: CASTSVGPVYHEQYF
j_call: TRBJ2-1; v_call: TRBV30; d_call: TRBD1; cdr3_length: 15; clone_size: NA; cdr3_nt: TGTGCCTGGAGTGGAGACAGGGGGGCCTACAATGAGCAGTTCTTC; cdr3_aa: CAWSGDRGAYNEQFF